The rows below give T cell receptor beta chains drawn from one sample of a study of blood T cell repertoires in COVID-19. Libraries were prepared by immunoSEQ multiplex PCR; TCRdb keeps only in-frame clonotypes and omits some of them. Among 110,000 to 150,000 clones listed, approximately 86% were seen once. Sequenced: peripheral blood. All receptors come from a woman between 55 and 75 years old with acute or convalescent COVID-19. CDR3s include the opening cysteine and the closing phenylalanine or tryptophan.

CDR3: CASSQDPGQFNQPQHF; length: 16; J: TRBJ1-5; V: TRBV4-2
CDR3: CASSQYDRAGTGELFF; length: 16; J: TRBJ2-2; V: TRBV3-1/TRBV3-2
CDR3: CSVVGTGVNEQFF; length: 13; J: TRBJ2-1; V: TRBV29-1
CDR3: CSVDDERGGLLNEQFF; length: 16; J: TRBJ2-1; V: TRBV29-1
CDR3: CATSVSPTSAAYNEQFF; length: 17; J: TRBJ2-1; V: TRBV24-1
CDR3: CASSSGQFRVEAFF; length: 14; J: TRBJ1-1; V: TRBV11-1
CDR3: CASSEGFGNEQFF; length: 13; J: TRBJ2-1; V: TRBV7-9
CDR3: CASSSGGAGTDTQYF; length: 15; J: TRBJ2-3; V: TRBV5-1
CDR3: CASSLERGLAAYNEQFF; length: 17; J: TRBJ2-1; V: TRBV11-3
CDR3: CSVTGPEDSLNEQFF; length: 15; J: TRBJ2-1; V: TRBV29-1
CDR3: CASGLVLSGNRSGKQFF; length: 17; J: TRBJ2-1; V: TRBV12-5
CDR3: CATSREANGDSPLHF; length: 15; J: TRBJ1-6; V: TRBV15
CDR3: CAWWDRAPKGNTIYF; length: 15; J: TRBJ1-3; V: TRBV30
CDR3: CASSDGVGQGRQPQHF; length: 16; J: TRBJ1-5; V: TRBV6-1
CDR3: CASTLGGEEDTQYF; length: 14; J: TRBJ2-3; V: TRBV5-1
CDR3: CASSLATGRGAQETQYF; length: 17; J: TRBJ2-5; V: TRBV5-1
CDR3: CASSAREDTEAFF; length: 13; J: TRBJ1-1; V: TRBV6-4
CDR3: CASSYQGQRNQPQHF; length: 15; J: TRBJ1-5; V: TRBV6-2/TRBV6-3
CDR3: CASSRGLAVGETQYF; length: 15; J: TRBJ2-5; V: TRBV3-1/TRBV3-2
CDR3: CASSAGQTSGNTIYF; length: 15; J: TRBJ1-3; V: TRBV9
CDR3: CASSAVPGQGPNEKLFF; length: 17; J: TRBJ1-4; V: TRBV10-2
CDR3: CASSTGTAQYEQYF; length: 14; J: TRBJ2-7; V: TRBV10-1
CDR3: CASSHDRGIGEKLFF; length: 15; J: TRBJ1-4; V: TRBV6-5
CDR3: CASSSTGKKWTEAFF; length: 15; J: TRBJ1-1; V: TRBV27
CDR3: CASSPGAAYEQYF; length: 13; J: TRBJ2-7; V: TRBV11-2
CDR3: CASTGGRGRLYYGYTF; length: 16; J: TRBJ1-2; V: TRBV2
CDR3: CAWSPTTGQVRDYGYTF; length: 17; J: TRBJ1-2; V: TRBV30
CDR3: CASSEQGALTGELFF; length: 15; J: TRBJ2-2; V: TRBV25-1
CDR3: CASSSPTLVVYEQFF; length: 15; J: TRBJ2-1; V: TRBV6-6
CDR3: CASSPGQGSLFTEAFF; length: 16; J: TRBJ1-1; V: TRBV5-1
CDR3: CASSIGSYSNQPQHF; length: 15; J: TRBJ1-5; V: TRBV19
CDR3: CALRGQNSVEQYF; length: 13; J: TRBJ2-7; V: TRBV2
CDR3: CASSGYGQPGGAQHF; length: 15; J: TRBJ1-5; V: TRBV2
CDR3: CASRLYRSGGAAKNIQYF; length: 18; J: TRBJ2-4; V: TRBV7-2
CDR3: CASSRQRGRTQYF; length: 13; J: TRBJ2-3; V: TRBV28
CDR3: CASRGGSNQPQHF; length: 13; J: TRBJ1-5; V: TRBV27
CDR3: CASSVLAGGPDTQYF; length: 15; J: TRBJ2-3; V: TRBV6-4
CDR3: CASSQDGVGDQPQHF; length: 15; J: TRBJ1-5; V: TRBV4-2
CDR3: CASRPGTGSTGELFF; length: 15; J: TRBJ2-2; V: TRBV4-3
CDR3: CASSLVGGTYGYTF; length: 14; J: TRBJ1-2; V: TRBV5-1
CDR3: CASSRISGGYNEQFF; length: 15; J: TRBJ2-1; V: TRBV3-1/TRBV3-2
CDR3: CASSLGVYQPQHF; length: 13; J: TRBJ1-5; V: TRBV5-6